The clone carrying this T cell receptor beta chain has more than one count but fewer than ten. Antigen: not known. Via MiXCR, TCRdb re-called the 5' RACE reads, giving one row per CDR3 protein. The table shows about 800,000 distinct CDR3 sequences, with 12% occurring only once. This specimen belongs to a study of CD8 T cells in ankylosing spondylitis. Regarding the study as a whole: Several of the motif variants were reported before in synovial fluid and blood from reactive arthritis. Blood from ankylosing spondylitis patients appeared to carry a characteristic roughly 8-variant TCR beta motif.

From germline, CDR1 is SGHTA and CDR2 FQGNSA. The length of the CDR3 is 16 residues. V lost 7 bases and J 5 bases, leaving 23 bases between the germline ends. The J gene is TRBJ1-2, the V gene TRBV7-2; D gene unclear. The sequence derives from a male donor with ankylosing spondylitis. Sequencing was performed on blood, either unsorted or a sorted T cell fraction (not recorded which). In nucleotides, the CDR3 is TGTGCCAGCACCACCCGACTGGGCCCACAAAGTTATGGCTACACCTTC. This gives the protein CASTTRLGPQSYGYTF.